The text below deals with one TCR beta chain. The data stem from a study of blood T cell repertoires in COVID-19. Original processing notes: For nucleated cells, counts were estimated from reference gene primer amplification. Assay: immunoSEQ multiplex PCR; the TCRdb copy retains only in-frame clones and omits some. V, J and clone size reflect that table, while D and trimming were determined from the DNA. The profile shows approximately 45,000 clones, over 65% of them singletons. The germline CDR1 and CDR2 sequences are LNHNV and YYDKDF (reference sequence). CDR3 length: 15 residues. With 0 bases removed from V and 6 bases from J, the gap between germline ends came to 11 bases.

The sample comprised peripheral blood. The TCR comes from a man older than 75 with acute or convalescent COVID-19. J is TRBJ2-2 and V is TRBV15; D may be TRBD1 (5 bases). CDR3 protein: CATSRDILGAGELFF. The CDR3 region has the DNA TGTGCCACCAGCAGAGATATCTTAGGGGCCGGGGAGCTGTTTTTT.